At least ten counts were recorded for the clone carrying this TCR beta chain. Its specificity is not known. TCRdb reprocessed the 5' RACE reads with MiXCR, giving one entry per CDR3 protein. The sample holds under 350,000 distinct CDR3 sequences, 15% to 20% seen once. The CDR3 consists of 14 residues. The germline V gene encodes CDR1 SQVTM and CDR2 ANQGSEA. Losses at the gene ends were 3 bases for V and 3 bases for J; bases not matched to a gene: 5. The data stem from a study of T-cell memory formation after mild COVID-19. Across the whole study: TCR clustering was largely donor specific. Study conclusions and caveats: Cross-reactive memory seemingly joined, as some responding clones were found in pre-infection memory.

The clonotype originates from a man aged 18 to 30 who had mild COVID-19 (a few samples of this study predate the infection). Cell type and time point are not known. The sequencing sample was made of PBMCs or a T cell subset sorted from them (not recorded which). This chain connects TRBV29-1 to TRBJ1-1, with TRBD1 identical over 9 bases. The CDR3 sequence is CSVEWDRVHTEAFF. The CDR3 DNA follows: TGCAGCGTTGAGTGGGACAGGGTCCACACTGAAGCTTTCTTT.